Below are 19 T cell receptor beta chains sequenced from a single sample in a study of blood T cell repertoires in COVID-19 (dated by TCRdb to 2018 to 2020). Library construction relied on the immunoSEQ multiplex PCR assay. The source is immuneACCESS, and TCRdb retained only in-frame sequences with V and J called. Part of the clones is not carried over; for the studies checked, unresolved V genes explain less than half of this, and the remainder is unexplained. The sample yields 150,000 to 200,000 clones; 84% were counted once. 3.2% of the sample comes from the top ten. Material for sequencing was PBMCs or T cells enriched from blood (not recorded which). Source of these receptors: a woman in her 30s who had been exposed to COVID-19.

This clone is a singleton in its sample. The V call is TRBV7-9, the J call TRBJ2-5; 11 nucleotides line up with TRBD1. V was pared by 9 bases and J by 5 bases, with 8 bases of the junction left unmatched. The CDR3 length is 14 residues. Looked up from germline, CDR1 is SEHNR and CDR2 is FQNEAQ (reference sequence). The CDR3 is CASAGTGGSETQYF. The CDR3 DNA sequence: TGTGCCAGTGCCGGGACAGGGGGTTCCGAGACCCAGTACTTC.

This rearrangement joins TRBV7-2 to TRBJ2-1; D is unresolved. CDR1 SGHTA and CDR2 FQGNSA come from the germline V gene. This CDR3 region has 13 residues. With 2 bases removed from V and 4 bases from J, the gap between germline ends came to 6 bases. The CDR3 DNA sequence: TGTGCCAGCAGCTTAAATTATTACAATGAGCAGTTCTTC. It encodes CASSLNYYNEQFF.

The chain combines TRBV23-1 with TRBJ1-4; 9 bases match TRBD1. TRBV23-1 is an ORF; its function is uncertain. This CDR3 has 20 amino acids. J lost 3 bases, V lost 0 bases, and 14 bases had no gene match. CDR3 amino acids: CASSQSSQGAKRGSNEKLFF. The CDR3 coding sequence is TGCGCCAGCAGTCAATCGTCACAGGGGGCGAAACGGGGCTCTAATGAAAAACTGTTTTTT.

This chain joins TRBV15 and TRBJ1-1; 9 nucleotides match TRBD1. CDR1 and CDR2 from the germline V gene are LNHNV and YYDKDF (reference sequence). The CDR3 totals 16 residues. V gave up 2 bases and J gave up 3 bases; unmatched junction bases: 7. The CDR3 spells CATSRKPGQGDTEAFF. DNA for the CDR3: TGTGCCACCAGCAGAAAACCGGGACAGGGAGACACTGAAGCTTTCTTT.

The gene calls are TRBV7-7 and TRBJ2-6, with no clear D. V lost 3 bases and J lost 0, with 6 bases in between. This CDR3 comprises 15 residues. Germline V gene sequence: CDR1 SSHAT, CDR2 FNYEAQ (reference sequence). CDR3 DNA: TGTGCCAGCAGCTTGAGTGTCTCTGGGGCCAACGTCCTGACTTTC. Protein product: CASSLSVSGANVLTF.

This clone has only a few counts. This rearrangement joins TRBV12-5 to TRBJ1-3; D uncertain. In germline, CDR1 is LGHNT, CDR2 FRNRAP. V dropped 4 bases and J dropped 4 bases, with 17 bases sitting between them. The length of the CDR3 is 16 residues. DNA of the CDR3: TGTGCTAGTGGTTCTCCAAATGCTCTAGGAGGAAACACCATATATTTT. Amino acids: CASGSPNALGGNTIYF.

Here the CDR3 reads CAWSLPGQGRGGDTQYF. The DNA for the CDR3 is TGTGCCTGGAGTCTTCCGGGACAGGGGAGGGGTGGAGATACGCAGTATTTT. The chain recombines TRBV30 with TRBJ2-3, with TRBD1 matching over 10 bases. V shed 2 bases, J shed 5 bases, and the junction held 13 bases outside the gene matches. Germline V lookup: CDR1 GTSNPN, CDR2 SVGIG (reference sequence). The CDR3 is made up of 17 amino acids. Complete variable domain (other parts from reference TRBV30 and TRBJ2-3): SQTIHQWPATLVQPVGSPLSLECTVEGTSNPNLYWYRQAAGRGLQLLFYSVGIGQISSEVPQNLSASRPQDRQFILSSKKLLLSDSGFYLCAWSLPGQGRGGDTQYFGPGTRLTVL.

The genes are TRBV14 and TRBJ1-2, with unresolved D. The germline CDR1 and CDR2 sequences are SGHDN and FVKESK. The CDR3 covers 16 residues. V lost 2 bases to trimming and J lost 4 bases, with 17 bases between them. The CDR3 DNA sequence: TGTGCCAGCAGCCAAACGGGCTCCGGGAGATTCTATGGCTACACCTTC. It codes for CASSQTGSGRFYGYTF.

In this sample, this clone turned up once. The rearrangement uses TRBV6-2 or TRBV6-3 and TRBJ1-2, with TRBD1 matching over 9 bases. V lost 2 bases, J lost 4 bases, and 5 bases stayed unmatched. This CDR3 has 15 residues. Per the germline V gene, CDR1 is MNHEY and CDR2 is SVGEGT. CDR3 DNA: TGTGCCAGCAGTTACGGGGACAGGGAATTCTATGGCTACACCTTC. Protein: CASSYGDREFYGYTF.

This sequence joins TRBV27 and TRBJ2-1; D call uncertain. Germline loops: CDR1 MNHEY, CDR2 SMNVEV (reference sequence). There are 15 residues in the CDR3. V gave up 6 bases and J gave up 8 bases, with 20 bases separating them. CDR3 amino acids: CASRSTLSYLDEQFF. The CDR3 DNA reads as TGTGCCAGCAGATCGACCCTTAGCTATCTCGATGAGCAGTTCTTC.

Worth noting for this clone: Distinct nucleotide sequences in the sample also encode this CDR3. The rearrangement links TRBV6-5 to TRBJ1-1, with 9 bases that match TRBD1. This CDR3 has 13 amino acids. J was trimmed by 4 bases and V by 4 bases; bases with no gene match: 1. CDR1 is MNHEY, CDR2 SVGAGI, per germline. As DNA, the CDR3 is TGTGCCAGCAGTTTGGGACAGGGCACTGAAGCTTTCTTT. Amino acids: CASSLGQGTEAFF.

The chain is built from TRBV7-2 and TRBJ1-6; D uncertain. The germline gives CDR1 SGHTA, CDR2 FQGNSA. This CDR3 is built from 14 residues. Trimming removed 6 bases from V and 4 bases from J, with 10 bases in between. The CDR3 DNA is TGTGCCAGCAGTTCACAGAATTATAATTCACCCCTCCACTTT. Its translation is CASSSQNYNSPLHF.

The CDR3 reads CASSLSNGGLVSQYF. The CDR3 DNA reads TGTGCCAGCAGTTTATCAAACGGGGGGCTCGTTTCGCAGTATTTT. This chain connects TRBV27 to TRBJ2-3, with a tentative D call TRBD2 (7 bases). The germline V gene encodes CDR1 MNHEY and CDR2 SMNVEV (reference sequence). The length of the CDR3 is 15 residues. Deletions cut 0 bases from V and 10 bases from J, with 17 bases between.

The chain carries TRBV27 and TRBJ2-7; possibly TRBD2 for D (6 bases). This CDR3 contains 16 residues. Trimming took off 2 bases at V and 4 bases at J, with 18 bases between the two ends. The germline V gene has CDR1 MNHEY and CDR2 SMNVEV (reference sequence). The CDR3 here is CASSLAAGTPFYEQYF. Written as DNA, the CDR3 is TGTGCCAGCAGTTTAGCCGCCGGGACTCCTTTTTACGAGCAGTACTTC.

This chain connects TRBV7-9 to TRBJ1-4; TRBD1 agrees at 8 bases. The CDR3 is made up of 15 amino acids. Trimming cost V 5 bases and J 6 bases; bases outside gene matches: 8. Germline CDR1 reads SEHNR; CDR2 reads FQNEAQ (reference sequence). The CDR3, as DNA: TGTGCCAGCAGCGCCCGGACAGGGACGGATGAAAAACTGTTTTTT. This sequence encodes CASSARTGTDEKLFF.

This chain uses TRBV9 with TRBJ1-2, with 7 bases identical to TRBD1. Trimming took 8 bases from V and 5 from J; bases not matched to a gene: 6. This CDR3 comprises 12 residues. The germline V gene encodes CDR1 SGDLS and CDR2 YYNGEE. CDR3 sequence (DNA): TGTGCCAGTAACCGACAGGGTTATGGCTACACCTTC. It encodes CASNRQGYGYTF.

The CDR3 DNA reads TGTGCCAGCAGTAACACCCTCAATGAGCAGTTCTTC. This encodes CASSNTLNEQFF. This chain links TRBV6-5 with TRBJ2-1; D gene ambiguous. The CDR3 covers 12 residues. Germline CDR1 MNHEY, CDR2 SVGAGI. With 5 bases removed from V and 6 bases from J, the gap between germline ends came to 8 bases.

This clone was recorded once. The chain joins TRBV7-2 to TRBJ2-3; TRBD2 matches at 10 bases. CDR1 SGHTA and CDR2 FQGNSA come from the germline V gene. The CDR3 sequence is 15 residues long. The trim removed 5 bases at V and 5 bases at J, leaving 7 bases unmatched. In DNA, the CDR3 is TGTGCCAGCAGCCCCCAGCGGGGGGGCGTAGATACGCAGTATTTT. This codes for CASSPQRGGVDTQYF.

The rearrangement links TRBV6-7 to TRBJ2-3; 12 bases line up with TRBD2. TRBV6-7 is noted as an ORF with a role that remains uncertain. V lost 3 bases, J lost 5 bases, and 6 bases stayed unmatched. The CDR3 is 16 amino acids. This CDR3 is CASSYDPSGGVDTQYF. The DNA for the CDR3 is TGTGCCAGCAGTTATGATCCTAGCGGGGGGGTAGATACGCAGTATTTT.